This TCR beta chain was profiled in a study of T cell responses to AZD1222 COVID-19 vaccine. Here immunoSEQ multiplex PCR was the method, and the copy in TCRdb shows in-frame clones only, minus some. The sample yields about 100,000 clones, about 90% seen once. Regarding the study as a whole: Sampled repertoires all dated from after the peak T cell response.

This clone was detected once. The antigen is not known. Second-dose timings of about 4 or about 12 weeks were pooled. The receptor comes from an adult who received the AZD1222 COVID-19 vaccine. The source material was peripheral blood, sampled 28 days after the second AZD1222 dose.

The CDR3 region is CASSYDTYEQYF. For the CDR3, the DNA is TGTGCCAGCAGCTACGACACCTACGAGCAGTACTTC. This chain links TRBV11-2 with TRBJ2-7, with D unresolved. Germline values: CDR1 SGHAT, CDR2 FQNNGV. The CDR3 covers 12 residues. V lost 4 bases to trimming and J lost 2 bases, with 6 bases between them. Variable domain in full (rest from reference TRBV11-2 and TRBJ2-7): EAGVAQSPRYKIIEKRQSVAFWCNPISGHATLYWYQQILGQGPKLLIQFQNNGVVDDSQLPKDRFSAERLKGVDSTLKIQPAKLEDSAVYLCASSYDTYEQYFGPGTRLTVT.